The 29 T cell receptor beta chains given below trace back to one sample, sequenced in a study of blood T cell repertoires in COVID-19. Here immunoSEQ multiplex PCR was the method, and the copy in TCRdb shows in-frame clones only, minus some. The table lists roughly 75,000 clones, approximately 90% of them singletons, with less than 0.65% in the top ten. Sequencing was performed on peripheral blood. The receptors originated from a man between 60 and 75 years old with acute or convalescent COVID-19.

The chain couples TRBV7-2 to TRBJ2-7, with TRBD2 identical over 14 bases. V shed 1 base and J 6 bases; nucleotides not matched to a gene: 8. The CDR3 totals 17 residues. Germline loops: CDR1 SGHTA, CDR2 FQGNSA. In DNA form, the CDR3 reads TGTGCCAGCAGCTTAGAACTCGGGACTAGCGGGAGCAGCGAGCAGTACTTC. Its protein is CASSLELGTSGSSEQYF.

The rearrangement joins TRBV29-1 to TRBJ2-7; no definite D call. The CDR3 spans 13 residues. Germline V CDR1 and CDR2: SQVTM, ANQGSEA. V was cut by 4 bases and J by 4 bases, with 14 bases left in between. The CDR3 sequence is CSVVTGITYEQYF. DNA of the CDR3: TGCAGCGTTGTTACGGGTATTACGTACGAGCAGTACTTC.

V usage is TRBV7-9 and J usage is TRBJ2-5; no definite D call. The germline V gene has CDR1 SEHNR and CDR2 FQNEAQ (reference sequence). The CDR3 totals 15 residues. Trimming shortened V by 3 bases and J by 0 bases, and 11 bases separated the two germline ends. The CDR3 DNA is TGTGCCAGCAGCTTTCTCGAGCGCAACCAAGAGACCCAGTACTTC. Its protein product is CASSFLERNQETQYF.

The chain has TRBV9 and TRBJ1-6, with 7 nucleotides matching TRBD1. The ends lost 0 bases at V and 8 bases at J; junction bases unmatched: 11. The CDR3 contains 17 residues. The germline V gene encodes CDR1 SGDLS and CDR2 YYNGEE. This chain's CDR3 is CASSVVPLDRVDSPLHF. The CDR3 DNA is TGTGCCAGCAGCGTAGTTCCCCTTGACAGGGTTGATTCACCCCTCCACTTT.

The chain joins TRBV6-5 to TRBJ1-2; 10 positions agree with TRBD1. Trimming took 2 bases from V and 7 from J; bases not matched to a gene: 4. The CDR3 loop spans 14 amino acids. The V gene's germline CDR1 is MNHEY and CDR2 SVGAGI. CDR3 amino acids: CASSYGGQGSGYTF. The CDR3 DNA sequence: TGTGCCAGCAGTTACGGGGGACAGGGGAGTGGCTACACCTTC.

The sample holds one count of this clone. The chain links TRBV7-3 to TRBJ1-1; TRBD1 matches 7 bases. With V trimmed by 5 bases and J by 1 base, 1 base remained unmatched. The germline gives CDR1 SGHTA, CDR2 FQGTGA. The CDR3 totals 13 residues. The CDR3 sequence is CASSRQGNTEAFF. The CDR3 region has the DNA TGTGCCAGCAGCCGACAGGGGAACACTGAAGCTTTCTTT.

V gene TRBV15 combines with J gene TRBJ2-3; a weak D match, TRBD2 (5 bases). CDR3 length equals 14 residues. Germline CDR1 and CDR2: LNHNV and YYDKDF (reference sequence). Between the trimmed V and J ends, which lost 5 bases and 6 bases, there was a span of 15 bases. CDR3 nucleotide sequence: TGTGCCACCAGCGAGGGCGGAGGCGGGGATACGCAGTATTTT. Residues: CATSEGGGGDTQYF.

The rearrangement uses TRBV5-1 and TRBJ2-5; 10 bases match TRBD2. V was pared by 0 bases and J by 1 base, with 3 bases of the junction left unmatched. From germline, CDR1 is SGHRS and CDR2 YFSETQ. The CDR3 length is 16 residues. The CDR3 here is CASSLVTSGSQETQYF. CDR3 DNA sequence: TGCGCCAGCAGCTTGGTGACTAGCGGGTCCCAAGAGACCCAGTACTTC. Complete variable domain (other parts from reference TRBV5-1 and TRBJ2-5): KAGVTQTPRYLIKTRGQQVTLSCSPISGHRSVSWYQQTPGQGLQFLFEYFSETQRNKGNFPGRFSGRQFSNSRSEMNVSTLELGDSALYLCASSLVTSGSQETQYFGPGTRLLVL.

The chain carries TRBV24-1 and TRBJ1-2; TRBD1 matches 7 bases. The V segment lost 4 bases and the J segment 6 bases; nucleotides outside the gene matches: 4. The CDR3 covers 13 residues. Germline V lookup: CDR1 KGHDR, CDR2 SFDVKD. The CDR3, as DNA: TGTGCCACCAGTGACAGGGGGTCGGATGGCTACACCTTC. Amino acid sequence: CATSDRGSDGYTF.

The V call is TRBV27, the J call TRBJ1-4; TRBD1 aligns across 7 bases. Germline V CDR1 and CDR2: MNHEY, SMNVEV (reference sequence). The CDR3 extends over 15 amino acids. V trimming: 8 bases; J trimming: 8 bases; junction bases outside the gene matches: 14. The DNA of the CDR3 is TGTGCCAGCGGCGCAAACAGGGGAAAAGGGGAAAAACTGTTTTTT. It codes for CASGANRGKGEKLFF.

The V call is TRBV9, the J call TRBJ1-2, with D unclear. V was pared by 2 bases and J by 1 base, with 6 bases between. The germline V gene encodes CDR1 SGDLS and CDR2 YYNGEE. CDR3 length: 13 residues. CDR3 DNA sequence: TGTGCCAGCAGCGTCCGGGGTAACTATGGCTACACCTTC. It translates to CASSVRGNYGYTF.

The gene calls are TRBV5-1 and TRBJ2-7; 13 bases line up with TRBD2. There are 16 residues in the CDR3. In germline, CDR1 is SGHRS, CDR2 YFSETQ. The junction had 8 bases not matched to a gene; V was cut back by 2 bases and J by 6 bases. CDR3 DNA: TGCGCCAGCAGCTTCTCAACGGGACTAGCGGGAACCGAGCAGTACTTC. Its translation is CASSFSTGLAGTEQYF.

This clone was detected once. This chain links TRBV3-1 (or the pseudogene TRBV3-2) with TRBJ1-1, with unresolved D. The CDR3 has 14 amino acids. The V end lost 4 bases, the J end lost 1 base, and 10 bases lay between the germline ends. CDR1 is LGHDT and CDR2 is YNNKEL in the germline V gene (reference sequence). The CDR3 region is CASSPDYGNTEAFF. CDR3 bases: TGTGCCAGCAGCCCGGACTATGGGAACACTGAAGCTTTCTTT.

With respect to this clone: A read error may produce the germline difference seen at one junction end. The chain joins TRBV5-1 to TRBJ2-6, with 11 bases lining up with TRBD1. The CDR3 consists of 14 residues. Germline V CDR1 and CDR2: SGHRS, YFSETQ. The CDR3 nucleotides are TGCGCCAGCAGCGAGGGACAGGGGGTCAACGTCCTGACTTTC. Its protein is CASSEGQGVNVLTF. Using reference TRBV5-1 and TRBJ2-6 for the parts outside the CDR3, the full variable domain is KAGVTQTPRYLIKTRGQQVTLSCSPISGHRSVSWYQQTPGQGLQFLFEYFSETQRNKGNFPGRFSGRQFSNSRSEMNVSTLELGDSALYLCASSEGQGVNVLTFGAGSRLTVL.

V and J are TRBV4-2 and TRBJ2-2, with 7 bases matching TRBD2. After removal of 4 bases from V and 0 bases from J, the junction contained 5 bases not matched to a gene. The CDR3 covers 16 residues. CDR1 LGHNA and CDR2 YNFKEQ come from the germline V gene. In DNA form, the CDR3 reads TGTGCCAGCAGCCCCGTCCTAGCGGCGAACACCGGGGAGCTGTTTTTT. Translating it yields CASSPVLAANTGELFF.

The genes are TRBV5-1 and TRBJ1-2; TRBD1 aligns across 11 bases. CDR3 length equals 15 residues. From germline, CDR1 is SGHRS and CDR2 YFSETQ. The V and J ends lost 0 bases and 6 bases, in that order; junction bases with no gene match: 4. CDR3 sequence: CASSLGTGGPDGYTF. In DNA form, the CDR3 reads TGCGCCAGCAGCTTGGGGACAGGGGGCCCCGATGGCTACACCTTC.

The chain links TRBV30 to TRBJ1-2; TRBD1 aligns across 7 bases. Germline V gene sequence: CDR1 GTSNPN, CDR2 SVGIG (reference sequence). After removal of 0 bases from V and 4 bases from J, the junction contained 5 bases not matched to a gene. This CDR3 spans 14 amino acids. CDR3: CAWSVQGTGYGYTF. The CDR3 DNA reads TGTGCCTGGAGTGTACAGGGGACCGGCTATGGCTACACCTTC.

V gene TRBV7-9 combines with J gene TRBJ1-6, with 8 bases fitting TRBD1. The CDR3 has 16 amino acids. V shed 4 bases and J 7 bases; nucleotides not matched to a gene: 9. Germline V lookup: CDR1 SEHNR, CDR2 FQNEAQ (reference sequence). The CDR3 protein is CASSSAQGARNSPLHF. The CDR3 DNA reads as TGTGCCAGCAGCTCAGCCCAGGGGGCGAGGAATTCACCCCTCCACTTT.

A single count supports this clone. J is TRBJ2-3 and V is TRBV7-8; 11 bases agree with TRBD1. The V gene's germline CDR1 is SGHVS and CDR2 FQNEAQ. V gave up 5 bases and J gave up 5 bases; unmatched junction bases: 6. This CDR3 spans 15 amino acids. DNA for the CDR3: TGTGCCAGCAGCCGGACAGGGGGCGATGAAGATACGCAGTATTTT. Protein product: CASSRTGGDEDTQYF.

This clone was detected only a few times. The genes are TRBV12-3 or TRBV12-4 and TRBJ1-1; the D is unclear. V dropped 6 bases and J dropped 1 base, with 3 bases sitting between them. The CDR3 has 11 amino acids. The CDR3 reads CASSKNTEAFF. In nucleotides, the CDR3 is TGTGCCAGCAGCAAGAACACTGAAGCTTTCTTT.

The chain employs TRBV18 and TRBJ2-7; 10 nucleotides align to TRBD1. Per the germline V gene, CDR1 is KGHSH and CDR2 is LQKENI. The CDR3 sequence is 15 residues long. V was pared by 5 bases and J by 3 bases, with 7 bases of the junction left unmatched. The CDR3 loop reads CASSEGQGTIYEQYF. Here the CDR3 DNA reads TGTGCCAGCTCAGAGGGACAGGGGACGATCTACGAGCAGTACTTC.

CDR3 nucleotides: TGCGCCAGCAGCTCGGAGACCGGGGGGGGCTCCTACAATGAGCAGTTCTTC. Translation gives CASSSETGGGSYNEQFF. The chain couples TRBV5-1 to TRBJ2-1, with TRBD2 matching over 8 bases. Germline CDR1 and CDR2: SGHRS and YFSETQ. The CDR3 loop spans 17 amino acids. After removal of 3 bases from V and 0 bases from J, the junction contained 8 bases not matched to a gene.

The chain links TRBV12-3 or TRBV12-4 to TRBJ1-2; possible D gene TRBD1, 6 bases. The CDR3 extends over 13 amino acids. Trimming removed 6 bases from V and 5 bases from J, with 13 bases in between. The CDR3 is CASSLGTSYGYTF. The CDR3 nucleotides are TGTGCCAGCAGCCTCGGGACAAGTTATGGCTACACCTTC.

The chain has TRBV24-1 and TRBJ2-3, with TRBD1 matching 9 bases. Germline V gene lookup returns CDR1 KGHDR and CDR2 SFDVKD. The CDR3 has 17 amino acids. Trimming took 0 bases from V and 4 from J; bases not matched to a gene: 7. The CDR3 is CATSDLQGTGSADTQYF. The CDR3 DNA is TGTGCCACCAGTGATTTGCAAGGGACAGGGAGCGCAGATACGCAGTATTTT.

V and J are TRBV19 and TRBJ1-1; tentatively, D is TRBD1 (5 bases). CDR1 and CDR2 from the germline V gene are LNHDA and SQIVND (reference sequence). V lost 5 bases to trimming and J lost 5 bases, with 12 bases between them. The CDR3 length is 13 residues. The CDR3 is CASSATVQTEAFF. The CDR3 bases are TGTGCCAGTAGTGCGACAGTTCAGACTGAAGCTTTCTTT. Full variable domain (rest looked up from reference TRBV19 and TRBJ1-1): DGGITQSPKYLFRKEGQNVTLSCEQNLNHDAMYWYRQDPGQGLRLIYYSQIVNDFQKGDIAEGYSVSREKKESFPLTVTSAQKNPTAFYLCASSATVQTEAFFGQGTRLTVV.

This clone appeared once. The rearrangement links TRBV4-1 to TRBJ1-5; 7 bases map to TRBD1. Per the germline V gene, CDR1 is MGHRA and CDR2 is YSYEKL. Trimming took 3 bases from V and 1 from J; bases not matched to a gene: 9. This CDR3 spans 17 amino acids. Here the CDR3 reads CASSHAPGQTSNQPQHF. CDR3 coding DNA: TGCGCCAGCAGCCACGCACCGGGACAGACAAGCAATCAGCCCCAGCATTTT.

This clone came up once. CDR3 region: CASSLDFTDTQYF. CDR3 nucleotides: TGCGCCAGCAGCTTGGACTTCACAGATACGCAGTATTTT. The rearrangement joins TRBV5-1 to TRBJ2-3; D unclear. V was cut by 0 bases and J by 2 bases, with 4 bases left in between. Per the germline V gene, CDR1 is SGHRS and CDR2 is YFSETQ. This CDR3 is 13 amino acids long.

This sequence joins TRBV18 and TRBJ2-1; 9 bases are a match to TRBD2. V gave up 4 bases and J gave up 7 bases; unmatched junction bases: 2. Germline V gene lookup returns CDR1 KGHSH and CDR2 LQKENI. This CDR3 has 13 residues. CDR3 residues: CASSLGLANEQFF. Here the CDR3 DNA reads TGTGCCAGCTCACTAGGACTAGCGAATGAGCAGTTCTTC.

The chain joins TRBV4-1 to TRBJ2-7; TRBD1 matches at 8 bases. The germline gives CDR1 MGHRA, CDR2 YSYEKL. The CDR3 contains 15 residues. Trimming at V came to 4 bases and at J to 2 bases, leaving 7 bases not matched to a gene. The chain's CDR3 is CASSPSGQGPYEQYF. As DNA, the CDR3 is TGCGCCAGCAGCCCTTCAGGACAGGGTCCCTACGAGCAGTACTTC.